Listed below are T cell receptor beta chains from one sample, sequenced in a study of blood T cell repertoires in COVID-19. Libraries were prepared by immunoSEQ multiplex PCR; TCRdb keeps only in-frame clonotypes and omits some of them. The sample lists approximately 40,000 clones, roughly 85% occurring once. Sequencing input: peripheral blood. These receptors were taken from a man in his sixties with COVID-19, enrolled during active disease. Both conserved end residues are part of each CDR3. A D gene is named only where the DNA matches it firmly. The size entry is marked missing in some rows and otherwise reads once, few, many or a size class.

d_gene: TRBD2; j_gene: TRBJ2-7; v_gene: TRBV6-5; len: 16; abundance: NA; CDR3aa: CASSSPGREASYEQYF; CDR3nt: TGTGCCAGCAGTTCCCCGGGACGGGAGGCTTCCTACGAGCAGTACTTC
d_gene: TRBD1; j_gene: TRBJ2-1; v_gene: TRBV19; len: 16; abundance: NA; CDR3aa: CASSPIEGGSGNEQFF; CDR3nt: TGTGCCAGTAGCCCGATTGAAGGGGGCTCTGGGAATGAGCAGTTCTTC
d_gene: NA; j_gene: TRBJ1-1; v_gene: TRBV6-5; len: 12; abundance: NA; CDR3aa: CASNSLNTEAFF; CDR3nt: TGTGCCAGCAACTCCCTGAACACTGAAGCTTTCTTT
d_gene: NA; j_gene: TRBJ2-7; v_gene: TRBV5-1; len: 15; abundance: NA; CDR3aa: CASSQRVGDSYEQYF; CDR3nt: TGCGCCAGCAGTCAGCGGGTGGGGGACAGCTACGAGCAGTACTTC
d_gene: TRBD1; j_gene: TRBJ1-2; v_gene: TRBV28; len: 16; abundance: NA; CDR3aa: CAAQGAGGRFGYGYTF; CDR3nt: TGTGCCGCACAGGGGGCAGGGGGCCGGTTCGGCTATGGCTACACCTTC
d_gene: NA; j_gene: TRBJ1-1; v_gene: TRBV4-1; len: 16; abundance: NA; CDR3aa: CASSPRDTSANTEAFF; CDR3nt: TGCGCCAGCAGCCCTCGGGACACGAGTGCGAACACTGAAGCTTTCTTT
d_gene: NA; j_gene: TRBJ2-7; v_gene: TRBV11-3; len: 12; abundance: NA; CDR3aa: CASRIQGDEQYF; CDR3nt: TGTGCCAGCAGGATACAGGGAGACGAGCAGTACTTC
d_gene: NA; j_gene: TRBJ2-6; v_gene: TRBV4-1; len: 16; abundance: NA; CDR3aa: CASSHRRDGGANVLTF; CDR3nt: TGCGCCAGCAGCCATCGCAGGGATGGCGGGGCCAACGTCCTGACTTTC
d_gene: NA; j_gene: TRBJ2-2; v_gene: TRBV9; len: 13; abundance: once; CDR3aa: CASSGLLAGELFF; CDR3nt: TGTGCCAGCAGCGGACTTTTGGCCGGGGAGCTGTTTTTT
d_gene: TRBD1; j_gene: TRBJ2-1; v_gene: TRBV7-3; len: 13; abundance: NA; CDR3aa: CASSADRAFEQFF; CDR3nt: TGTGCCAGCAGCGCGGACAGGGCATTCGAGCAGTTCTTC
d_gene: NA; j_gene: TRBJ1-2; v_gene: TRBV6-6; len: 11; abundance: NA; CDR3aa: CASSYSAGYTF; CDR3nt: TGTGCCAGCAGTTACTCAGCGGGCTACACCTTC
d_gene: NA; j_gene: TRBJ2-1; v_gene: TRBV12-5; len: 17; abundance: NA; CDR3aa: CASGLVPGQGQAGRQFF; CDR3nt: TGTGCTAGTGGTTTGGTACCCGGCCAAGGTCAGGCGGGGAGGCAGTTCTTC
d_gene: TRBD1; j_gene: TRBJ1-2; v_gene: TRBV2; len: 12; abundance: NA; CDR3aa: CASRAGGEGYTF; CDR3nt: TGTGCCAGCAGGGCAGGGGGTGAAGGCTACACCTTC
d_gene: NA; j_gene: TRBJ1-5; v_gene: TRBV3-1/TRBV3-2; len: 13; abundance: NA; CDR3aa: CASSQERGQPQHF; CDR3nt: TGTGCCAGCAGCCAAGAAAGGGGTCAGCCCCAGCATTTT
d_gene: NA; j_gene: TRBJ2-1; v_gene: TRBV15; len: 13; abundance: NA; CDR3aa: CATSLLLFNEQFF; CDR3nt: TGTGCCACCAGCCTTTTACTCTTTAATGAGCAGTTCTTC
d_gene: NA; j_gene: TRBJ1-1; v_gene: TRBV19; len: 13; abundance: NA; CDR3aa: CASSMSGATEAFF; CDR3nt: TGTGCCAGTAGTATGTCAGGGGCGACTGAAGCTTTCTTT
d_gene: TRBD1; j_gene: TRBJ2-3; v_gene: TRBV19; len: 14; abundance: once; CDR3aa: CASSIQGVVDTQYF; CDR3nt: TGTGCCAGTAGTATACAGGGGGTCGTTGATACGCAGTATTTT
d_gene: NA; j_gene: TRBJ1-2; v_gene: TRBV6-5; len: 16; abundance: NA; CDR3aa: CASSYRPTDRPDGYTF; CDR3nt: TGTGCCAGCAGTTACCGCCCGACCGACAGGCCGGATGGCTACACCTTC
d_gene: TRBD1; j_gene: TRBJ2-7; v_gene: TRBV15; len: 16; abundance: once; CDR3aa: CATSREPRDRAYEQYF; CDR3nt: TGTGCCACCAGCAGAGAGCCAAGGGACAGGGCCTACGAGCAGTACTTC
d_gene: TRBD2; j_gene: TRBJ2-7; v_gene: TRBV19; len: 14; abundance: once; CDR3aa: CASSVAGGSHEQYF; CDR3nt: TGTGCCAGTAGTGTAGCGGGGGGAAGCCACGAGCAGTACTTC
d_gene: TRBD2; j_gene: TRBJ2-3; v_gene: TRBV7-6; len: 16; abundance: NA; CDR3aa: CASSLVGAGVEDTQYF; CDR3nt: TGTGCCAGCAGCTTAGTGGGTGCGGGAGTTGAGGATACGCAGTATTTT
d_gene: NA; j_gene: TRBJ2-1; v_gene: TRBV28; len: 13; abundance: NA; CDR3aa: CASSFGVGNEQFF; CDR3nt: TGTGCCAGCAGTTTCGGGGTGGGCAATGAGCAGTTCTTC
d_gene: NA; j_gene: TRBJ1-1; v_gene: TRBV7-6; len: 14; abundance: once; CDR3aa: CASSPGGLNTEAFF; CDR3nt: TGTGCCAGCAGCCCGGGGGGGCTAAACACTGAAGCTTTCTTT
d_gene: NA; j_gene: TRBJ2-3; v_gene: TRBV4-2; len: 15; abundance: NA; CDR3aa: CASSRGPVGTDTQYF; CDR3nt: TGTGCCAGCAGCCGCGGGCCCGTGGGCACAGATACGCAGTATTTT
d_gene: NA; j_gene: TRBJ1-2; v_gene: TRBV6-5; len: 15; abundance: NA; CDR3aa: CASSYARALVDGYTF; CDR3nt: TGTGCCAGCAGTTACGCCAGGGCTTTGGTTGATGGCTACACCTTC
d_gene: TRBD1; j_gene: TRBJ1-5; v_gene: TRBV9; len: 14; abundance: NA; CDR3aa: CASSQGDSHQPQHF; CDR3nt: TGTGCCAGCAGCCAGGGGGACAGCCATCAGCCCCAGCATTTT
d_gene: NA; j_gene: TRBJ1-4; v_gene: TRBV11-3; len: 13; abundance: NA; CDR3aa: CASSPTDGEKLFF; CDR3nt: TGTGCCAGCAGCCCGACAGATGGGGAAAAACTGTTTTTT
d_gene: NA; j_gene: TRBJ1-4; v_gene: TRBV24-1; len: 17; abundance: NA; CDR3aa: CATSDLRAGGANEKLFF; CDR3nt: TGTGCCACCAGTGATTTACGTGCGGGGGGAGCTAATGAAAAACTGTTTTTT
d_gene: NA; j_gene: TRBJ1-5; v_gene: TRBV28; len: 13; abundance: NA; CDR3aa: CASTFGVSQPQHF; CDR3nt: TGTGCCAGCACCTTCGGGGTGTCGCAGCCCCAGCATTTT
d_gene: NA; j_gene: TRBJ2-7; v_gene: TRBV3-1/TRBV3-2; len: 14; abundance: NA; CDR3aa: CASSHRVDVNEQYF; CDR3nt: TGTGCCAGCTCCCACAGGGTGGACGTAAACGAGCAGTACTTC
d_gene: TRBD1; j_gene: TRBJ1-5; v_gene: TRBV2; len: 13; abundance: NA; CDR3aa: CASKGQGNQPQHF; CDR3nt: TGTGCCAGCAAAGGACAGGGCAATCAGCCCCAGCATTTT
d_gene: NA; j_gene: TRBJ2-7; v_gene: TRBV11-2; len: 13; abundance: NA; CDR3aa: CASSFSDSDEQYF; CDR3nt: TGTGCCAGCAGCTTTTCGGACAGTGACGAGCAGTACTTC
d_gene: NA; j_gene: TRBJ1-5; v_gene: TRBV5-8; len: 15; abundance: NA; CDR3aa: CASSLDSYSNQPQHF; CDR3nt: TGTGCCAGCAGCTTAGACAGCTATAGCAATCAGCCCCAGCATTTT
d_gene: NA; j_gene: TRBJ1-5; v_gene: TRBV19; len: 16; abundance: NA; CDR3aa: CASSLELGTRNQPQHF; CDR3nt: TGTGCCAGTAGCCTGGAATTGGGGACACGCAATCAGCCCCAGCATTTT
d_gene: TRBD2; j_gene: TRBJ2-7; v_gene: TRBV27; len: 16; abundance: NA; CDR3aa: CASRTSGSTRGYEQYF; CDR3nt: TGTGCCAGCAGGACTAGCGGGAGCACGAGGGGCTACGAGCAGTACTTC
d_gene: TRBD1; j_gene: TRBJ2-7; v_gene: TRBV28; len: 14; abundance: NA; CDR3aa: CASWGTGTSYEQYF; CDR3nt: TGTGCCAGCTGGGGGACAGGGACCTCCTACGAGCAGTACTTC
d_gene: TRBD2; j_gene: TRBJ2-2; v_gene: TRBV25-1; len: 17; abundance: NA; CDR3aa: CASSGILGLAGGGELFF; CDR3nt: TGTGCCAGCAGTGGGATACTTGGACTAGCGGGAGGCGGGGAGCTGTTTTTT
d_gene: NA; j_gene: TRBJ2-1; v_gene: TRBV11-2; len: 15; abundance: NA; CDR3aa: CASSLDYTSWNEQFF; CDR3nt: TGTGCCAGCAGCTTAGATTACACTAGTTGGAATGAGCAGTTCTTC
d_gene: NA; j_gene: TRBJ1-4; v_gene: TRBV7-9; len: 13; abundance: once; CDR3aa: CASRVRDNEKLFF; CDR3nt: TGTGCCAGCAGGGTTCGAGATAATGAAAAACTGTTTTTT
d_gene: TRBD2; j_gene: TRBJ2-3; v_gene: TRBV5-1; len: 15; abundance: NA; CDR3aa: CASRRLAGSTDTQYF; CDR3nt: TGCGCCAGCCGACGACTAGCGGGATCCACAGATACGCAGTATTTT
d_gene: NA; j_gene: TRBJ1-5; v_gene: TRBV4-1; len: 15; abundance: NA; CDR3aa: CASSQESTGAQPQHF; CDR3nt: TGCGCCAGCAGCCAAGAGTCCACAGGAGCTCAGCCCCAGCATTTT
d_gene: TRBD1; j_gene: TRBJ1-2; v_gene: TRBV7-8; len: 15; abundance: NA; CDR3aa: CASSQRQGAYDGYTF; CDR3nt: TGTGCCAGCAGCCAACGACAGGGGGCTTACGATGGCTACACCTTC
d_gene: TRBD1; j_gene: TRBJ2-7; v_gene: TRBV11-2; len: 14; abundance: NA; CDR3aa: CASSAGTGSYEQYF; CDR3nt: TGTGCCAGCAGCGCCGGGACAGGTTCCTACGAGCAGTACTTC
d_gene: NA; j_gene: TRBJ1-5; v_gene: TRBV6-6; len: 15; abundance: NA; CDR3aa: CASSTGAQRNQPQHF; CDR3nt: TGTGCCAGCAGTACGGGAGCCCAACGCAATCAGCCCCAGCATTTT
d_gene: NA; j_gene: TRBJ1-1; v_gene: TRBV10-3; len: 13; abundance: once; CDR3aa: CAISDQGITEAFF; CDR3nt: TGTGCCATCAGTGATCAGGGGATCACTGAAGCTTTCTTT
d_gene: NA; j_gene: TRBJ2-1; v_gene: TRBV4-2; len: 12; abundance: NA; CDR3aa: CASSQDSYEQFF; CDR3nt: TGTGCCAGCAGCCAAGATAGCTATGAGCAGTTCTTC
d_gene: NA; j_gene: TRBJ2-5; v_gene: TRBV11-1; len: 15; abundance: NA; CDR3aa: CASSLDLGGQETQYF; CDR3nt: TGTGCCAGCAGCTTAGATTTGGGGGGCCAAGAGACCCAGTACTTC
d_gene: TRBD1; j_gene: TRBJ1-2; v_gene: TRBV3-1/TRBV3-2; len: 13; abundance: NA; CDR3aa: CASSFRQGNGYTF; CDR3nt: TGTGCCAGCAGTTTTCGACAGGGGAATGGCTACACCTTC
d_gene: NA; j_gene: TRBJ2-1; v_gene: TRBV19; len: 13; abundance: few; CDR3aa: CASRRDSYNEQFF; CDR3nt: TGTGCCAGTAGGCGGGACAGCTACAATGAGCAGTTCTTC
d_gene: NA; j_gene: TRBJ1-5; v_gene: TRBV28; len: 15; abundance: NA; CDR3aa: CASSRLGGGNQPQHF; CDR3nt: TGTGCCAGCAGTCGATTGGGGGGGGGCAATCAGCCCCAGCATTTT
d_gene: TRBD1; j_gene: TRBJ1-3; v_gene: TRBV7-6; len: 17; abundance: NA; CDR3aa: CASSLGTENNSGNTIYF; CDR3nt: TGTGCCAGCAGCCTCGGGACAGAAAACAACTCTGGAAACACCATATATTTT
d_gene: TRBD1; j_gene: TRBJ2-3; v_gene: TRBV20-1; len: 16; abundance: NA; CDR3aa: CSASPLQGAKADTQYF; CDR3nt: TGCAGTGCTAGTCCCTTACAGGGGGCGAAAGCAGATACGCAGTATTTT
d_gene: NA; j_gene: TRBJ1-2; v_gene: TRBV7-9; len: 13; abundance: NA; CDR3aa: CASSLDSNYGYTF; CDR3nt: TGTGCCAGCAGCTTAGATAGTAACTATGGCTACACCTTC
d_gene: NA; j_gene: TRBJ1-3; v_gene: TRBV28; len: 13; abundance: NA; CDR3aa: CASSPRNINTIYF; CDR3nt: TGTGCCAGCAGTCCCCGAAACATAAACACCATATATTTT
d_gene: TRBD1; j_gene: TRBJ1-2; v_gene: TRBV5-1; len: 14; abundance: NA; CDR3aa: CASSSGQVDYGYTF; CDR3nt: TGCGCCAGCAGCTCTGGACAGGTAGACTATGGCTACACCTTC
d_gene: NA; j_gene: TRBJ2-3; v_gene: TRBV29-1; len: 14; abundance: NA; CDR3aa: CSATLRVSGDTQYF; CDR3nt: TGCAGCGCTACCCTGAGGGTTTCGGGGGATACGCAGTATTTT
d_gene: NA; j_gene: TRBJ1-1; v_gene: TRBV27; len: 14; abundance: NA; CDR3aa: CASSWTDHGTEAFF; CDR3nt: TGTGCCAGCAGTTGGACAGACCACGGGACTGAAGCTTTCTTT
d_gene: TRBD2; j_gene: TRBJ2-3; v_gene: TRBV24-1; len: 16; abundance: NA; CDR3aa: CATSEVLAGETDTQYF; CDR3nt: TGTGCCACCAGTGAAGTACTAGCGGGAGAGACAGATACGCAGTATTTT
d_gene: NA; j_gene: TRBJ1-5; v_gene: TRBV28; len: 13; abundance: NA; CDR3aa: CASSLTENQPQHF; CDR3nt: TGTGCCAGCAGTTTGACAGAGAATCAGCCCCAGCATTTT